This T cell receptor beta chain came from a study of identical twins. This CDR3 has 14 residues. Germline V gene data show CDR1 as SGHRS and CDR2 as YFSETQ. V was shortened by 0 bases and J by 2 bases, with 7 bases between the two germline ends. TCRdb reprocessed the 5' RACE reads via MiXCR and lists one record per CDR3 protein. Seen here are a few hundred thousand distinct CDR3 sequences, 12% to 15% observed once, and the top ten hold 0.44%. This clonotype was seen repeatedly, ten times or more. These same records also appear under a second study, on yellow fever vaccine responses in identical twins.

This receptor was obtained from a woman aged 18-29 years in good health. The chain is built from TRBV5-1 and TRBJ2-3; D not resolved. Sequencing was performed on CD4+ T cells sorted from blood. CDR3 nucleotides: TGCGCCAGCAGCTTGGCGGATTCCACAGATACGCAGTATTTT. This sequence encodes CASSLADSTDTQYF.